This T cell receptor beta chain derives from a study of blood T cell repertoires in COVID-19. Study as a whole: Both acute and convalescent COVID-19 samples were obtained from the United States, Italy and Spain. Nucleic acid was either cDNA or gDNA, and it came from T cells, B-cell-depleted T cells, or PBMCs.

This CDR3 comprises 16 residues. The germline CDR1 and CDR2 sequences are MNHEY and SVGAGI. The V gene end was trimmed by 0 bases and the J gene end by 8 bases; junction bases not matched to a gene: 11. In the original workflow: Counts of nucleated cells, estimated from reference gene primer amplification, were obtained. The table came from immunoSEQ multiplex PCR; TCRdb's copy has only in-frame clones and leaves some out. That table gives V, J and clone size, and the DNA gave D and trimming. The sample consists of about 180,000 clones, 80% to 85% of them appearing once. The rearrangement joins TRBV6-5 to TRBJ1-2; 8 bases align to TRBD1. The sequence derives from a man younger than 30 with active or convalescent COVID-19. The material sequenced was peripheral blood. The CDR3 region has the DNA TGTGCCAGCAGTTACTCGATCTTGGCAGGGGGCGAGGGCTACACCTTC. This translates into CASSYSILAGGEGYTF.